Below, 9 T cell receptor beta chains from the same sample are listed, as sequenced in a study of CD8+ T cells in alopecia areata. RNA extraction was followed by reverse transcription into cDNA, which acted as the sequencing template. TCRdb keeps only in-frame clones here, not all; method: immunoSEQ multiplex PCR. Of 200,000 to 250,000 clones in the sample, approximately 61% were seen once. The source material was CD4+ T cells sorted from blood, sampled at week 0. The source is a human donor with alopecia areata.

This clone was observed a handful of times. The chain joins TRBV4-1 to TRBJ1-5; D is undetermined. Trimming pared 2 bases from V and 4 bases from J, leaving 12 bases between. Germline V gene sequence: CDR1 MGHRA, CDR2 YSYEKL. CDR3 length equals 15 residues. The CDR3 sequence is CASSQLHTANQPQHF. Written as DNA, the CDR3 is TGCGCCAGCAGCCAATTGCACACGGCTAATCAGCCCCAGCATTTT.

This chain joins TRBV29-1 and TRBJ2-3; D might be TRBD2 (6 bases). Germline lookup yields CDR1 SQVTM and CDR2 ANQGSEA. V was trimmed by 6 bases and J by 0 bases, leaving 16 bases between them. The CDR3 loop spans 15 amino acids. In DNA, the CDR3 is TGCAGCGTGGGGCATCGGGAGCCTAGCACAGATACGCAGTATTTT. This translates into CSVGHREPSTDTQYF.

V and J are TRBV28 and TRBJ1-4; possible D gene TRBD1, 6 bases. Per the germline V gene, CDR1 is MDHEN and CDR2 is SYDVKM. Trimming left V 6 bases short and J 11 bases short, with 19 bases between. The CDR3 has 14 amino acids. Written as DNA, the CDR3 is TGTGCCAGCAGCTCCCGGGGGGCGCAGAGGAAACTGTTTTTT. Amino acids: CASSSRGAQRKLFF.

Only a few counts were recorded for this clone. In nucleotides, the CDR3 is TGTGCCTGGGGGGGTGCAGCATATGGCTACACCTTC. This gives the protein CAWGGAAYGYTF. The chain is built from TRBV30 and TRBJ1-2, with a tentative D call TRBD1 (5 bases). Trimming took off 5 bases at V and 5 bases at J, with 12 bases between the two ends. The germline V gene encodes CDR1 GTSNPN and CDR2 SVGIG (reference sequence). The CDR3 consists of 12 residues.

This chain links TRBV29-1 with TRBJ1-2; no clear D gene. CDR3 size: 15 residues. V was cut by 0 bases and J by 2 bases, with 13 bases left in between. Germline assignment: CDR1 SQVTM and CDR2 ANQGSEA. CDR3 protein: CSVEDHGHLNYGYTF. Here the CDR3 DNA reads TGCAGCGTTGAAGATCACGGGCACCTAAACTATGGCTACACCTTC.

The gene calls are TRBV29-1 and TRBJ1-1; D is possibly TRBD1 (5 bases). V was trimmed by 4 bases and J by 4 bases, leaving 10 bases between them. This CDR3 is built from 12 residues. Germline V gene lookup returns CDR1 SQVTM and CDR2 ANQGSEA. The CDR3 coding sequence is TGCAGCGTTGGCAGGGTGGGCACTGAAGCTTTCTTT. It codes for CSVGRVGTEAFF.

V and J are TRBV7-2 and TRBJ2-3, with 7 bases that match TRBD2. Germline values: CDR1 SGHTA, CDR2 FQGNSA. V trimming: 5 bases; J trimming: 0 bases; junction bases outside the gene matches: 2. The CDR3 runs 14 residues. This CDR3 reads CASSVSGSTDTQYF. The CDR3 DNA reads TGTGCCAGCAGCGTTAGCGGGAGCACAGATACGCAGTATTTT.

This sequence joins TRBV4-2 and TRBJ1-2, with a weak D call TRBD1 (6 bases). Per germline, CDR1 LGHNA and CDR2 YNFKEQ. V lost 4 bases and J 4 bases, leaving 7 bases between the germline ends. The CDR3 length is 12 residues. The CDR3 region has the DNA TGTGCCAGCAGCCTGGACAGCTATGGCTACACCTTC. It translates to CASSLDSYGYTF.

This clone occurred a few times. The chain carries TRBV29-1 and TRBJ1-1; D may be TRBD1 (5 bases). The CDR3 consists of 12 residues. Between the trimmed V and J ends, which lost 3 bases and 3 bases, there was a span of 8 bases. CDR1 and CDR2 (germline): SQVTM, ANQGSEA. The CDR3 DNA reads as TGCAGCGTTGAGCGGGGGTACACTGAAGCTTTCTTT. Its protein is CSVERGYTEAFF.